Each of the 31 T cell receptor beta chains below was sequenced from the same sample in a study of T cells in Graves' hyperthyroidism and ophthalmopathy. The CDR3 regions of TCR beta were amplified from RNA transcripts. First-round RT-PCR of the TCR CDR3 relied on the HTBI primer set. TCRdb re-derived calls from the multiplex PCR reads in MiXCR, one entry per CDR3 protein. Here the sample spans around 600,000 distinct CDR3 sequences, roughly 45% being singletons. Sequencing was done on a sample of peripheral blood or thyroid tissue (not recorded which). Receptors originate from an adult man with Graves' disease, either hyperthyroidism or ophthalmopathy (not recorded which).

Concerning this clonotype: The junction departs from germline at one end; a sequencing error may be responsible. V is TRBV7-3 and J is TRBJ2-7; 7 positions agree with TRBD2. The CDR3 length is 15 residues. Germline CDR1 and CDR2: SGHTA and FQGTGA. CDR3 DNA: TGCGCCAGCAGTCTCTGGCGGGAGTTCTCCTACGAGCAGTACTTC. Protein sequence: CASSLWREFSYEQYF. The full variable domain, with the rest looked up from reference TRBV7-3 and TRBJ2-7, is GAGVSQTPSNKVTEKGKYVELRCDPISGHTALYWYRQSLGQGPEFLIYFQGTGAADDSGLPNDRFFAVRPEGSVSTLKIQRTERGDSAVYLCASSLWREFSYEQYFGPGTRLTVT.

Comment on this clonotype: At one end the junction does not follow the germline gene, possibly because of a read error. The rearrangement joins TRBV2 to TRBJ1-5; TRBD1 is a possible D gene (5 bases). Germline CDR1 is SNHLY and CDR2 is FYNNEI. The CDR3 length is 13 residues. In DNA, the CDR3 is TGCGCCAGCAGCCAGACAGTGGATCAGCCCCAGCATTTT. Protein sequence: CASSQTVDQPQHF. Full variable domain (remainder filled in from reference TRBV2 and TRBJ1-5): EPEVTQTPSHQVTQMGQEVILRCVPISNHLYFYWYRQILGQKVEFLVSFYNNEISEKSEIFDDQFSVERPDGSNFTLKIRSTKLEDSAMYFCASSQTVDQPQHFGDGTRLSIL.

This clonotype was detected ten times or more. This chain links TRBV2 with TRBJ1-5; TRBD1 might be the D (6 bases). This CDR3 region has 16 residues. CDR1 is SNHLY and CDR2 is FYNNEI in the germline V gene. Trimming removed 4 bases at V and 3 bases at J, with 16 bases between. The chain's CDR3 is CASSALGRGSNQPQHF. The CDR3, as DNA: TGTGCCAGCAGTGCCTTGGGCAGGGGTTCCAATCAGCCCCAGCATTTT. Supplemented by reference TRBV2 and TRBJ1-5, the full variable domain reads EPEVTQTPSHQVTQMGQEVILRCVPISNHLYFYWYRQILGQKVEFLVSFYNNEISEKSEIFDDQFSVERPDGSNFTLKIRSTKLEDSAMYFCASSALGRGSNQPQHFGDGTRLSIL.

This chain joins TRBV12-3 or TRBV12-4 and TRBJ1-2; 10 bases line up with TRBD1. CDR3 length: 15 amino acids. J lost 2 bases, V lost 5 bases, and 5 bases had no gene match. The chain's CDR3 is CASSHGQGENYGYTF. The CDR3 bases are TGTGCCAGCAGTCACGGACAGGGGGAAAACTATGGCTACACCTTC.

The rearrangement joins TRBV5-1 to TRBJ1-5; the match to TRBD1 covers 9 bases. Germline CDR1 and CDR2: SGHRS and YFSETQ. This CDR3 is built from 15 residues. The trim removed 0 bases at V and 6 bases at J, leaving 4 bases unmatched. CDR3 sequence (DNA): TGCGCCAGCAGCTTGGCCGGGACAGGGAGTCAGCCCCAGCATTTT. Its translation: CASSLAGTGSQPQHF.

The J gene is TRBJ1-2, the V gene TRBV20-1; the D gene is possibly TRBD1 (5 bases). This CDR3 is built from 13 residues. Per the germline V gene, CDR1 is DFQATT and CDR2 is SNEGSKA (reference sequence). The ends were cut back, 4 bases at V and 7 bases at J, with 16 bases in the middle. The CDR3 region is CSATGPLGGGYTF. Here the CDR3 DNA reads TGCAGTGCTACGGGACCCCTTGGGGGTGGCTACACCTTC.

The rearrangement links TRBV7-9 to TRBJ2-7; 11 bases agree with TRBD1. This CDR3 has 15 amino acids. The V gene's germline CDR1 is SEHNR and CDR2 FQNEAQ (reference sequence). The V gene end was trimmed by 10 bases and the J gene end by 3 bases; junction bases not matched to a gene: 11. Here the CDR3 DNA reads TGTGCCATCAGTGAGGGGGACAGGGGGGACTACGAGCAGTACTTC. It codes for CAISEGDRGDYEQYF.

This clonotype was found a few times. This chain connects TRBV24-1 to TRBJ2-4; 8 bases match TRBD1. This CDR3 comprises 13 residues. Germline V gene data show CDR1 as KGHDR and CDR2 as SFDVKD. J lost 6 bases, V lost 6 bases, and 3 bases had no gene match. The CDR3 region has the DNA TGTGCCACCAGTCAGGGGGCGGGAAACATTCAGTACTTC. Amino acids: CATSQGAGNIQYF.

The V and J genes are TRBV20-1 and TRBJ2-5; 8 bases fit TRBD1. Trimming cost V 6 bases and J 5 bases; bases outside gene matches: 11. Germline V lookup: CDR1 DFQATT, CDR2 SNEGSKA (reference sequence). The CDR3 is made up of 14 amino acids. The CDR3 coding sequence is TGCAGTGCCGTGTGGACAGGGTCAGGCGAGACCCAGTACTTC. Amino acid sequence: CSAVWTGSGETQYF.

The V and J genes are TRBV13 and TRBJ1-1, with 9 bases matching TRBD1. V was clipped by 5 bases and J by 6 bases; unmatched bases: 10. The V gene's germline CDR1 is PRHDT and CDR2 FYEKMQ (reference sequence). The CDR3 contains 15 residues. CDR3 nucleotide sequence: TGTGCCAGCAGCGGGCGGACAGGGGATACGGCTGAAGCTTTCTTT. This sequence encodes CASSGRTGDTAEAFF.

CDR3 coding DNA: TGTGCCAGCAGTTCCGGACTAGCGGGAGGGAGATACGAGCAGTACTTC. Its translation: CASSSGLAGGRYEQYF. V and J are TRBV12-3 or TRBV12-4 and TRBJ2-7, with TRBD2 matching over 15 bases. Trimming removed 4 bases from V and 4 bases from J; junction bases left unmatched: 5. CDR3 length equals 16 residues.

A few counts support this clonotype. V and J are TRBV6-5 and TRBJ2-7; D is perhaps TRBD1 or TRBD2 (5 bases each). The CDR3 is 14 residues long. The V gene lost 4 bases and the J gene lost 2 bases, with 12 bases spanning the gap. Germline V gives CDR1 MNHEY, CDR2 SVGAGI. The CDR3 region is CASSSEGQTYEQYF. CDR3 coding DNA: TGTGCCAGCAGTTCTGAGGGGCAGACCTACGAGCAGTACTTC.

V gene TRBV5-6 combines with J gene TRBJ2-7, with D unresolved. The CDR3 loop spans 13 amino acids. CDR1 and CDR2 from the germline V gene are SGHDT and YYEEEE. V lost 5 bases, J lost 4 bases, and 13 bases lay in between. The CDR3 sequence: CASRKRRRYEQYF. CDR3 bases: TGTGCCAGCAGAAAAAGACGGAGATACGAGCAGTACTTC.

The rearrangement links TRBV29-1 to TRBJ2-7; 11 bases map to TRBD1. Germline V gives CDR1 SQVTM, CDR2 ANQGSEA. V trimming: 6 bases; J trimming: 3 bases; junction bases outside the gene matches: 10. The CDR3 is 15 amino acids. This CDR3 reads CSVQYSGTGGYEQYF. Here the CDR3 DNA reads TGCAGCGTGCAGTACTCCGGGACAGGGGGCTACGAGCAGTACTTC.

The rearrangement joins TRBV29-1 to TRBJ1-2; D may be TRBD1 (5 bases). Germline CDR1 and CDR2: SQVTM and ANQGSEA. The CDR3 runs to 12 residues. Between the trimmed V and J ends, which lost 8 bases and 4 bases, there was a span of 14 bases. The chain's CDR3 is CSLAGTGYGYTF. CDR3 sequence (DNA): TGCAGCTTGGCCGGGACGGGCTATGGCTACACCTTC. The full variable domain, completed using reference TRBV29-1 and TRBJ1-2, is SAVISQKPSRDICQRGTSLTIQCQVDSQVTMMFWYRQQPGQSLTLIATANQGSEATYESGFVIDKFPISRPNLTFSTLTVSNMSPEDSSIYLCSLAGTGYGYTFGSGTRLTVV.

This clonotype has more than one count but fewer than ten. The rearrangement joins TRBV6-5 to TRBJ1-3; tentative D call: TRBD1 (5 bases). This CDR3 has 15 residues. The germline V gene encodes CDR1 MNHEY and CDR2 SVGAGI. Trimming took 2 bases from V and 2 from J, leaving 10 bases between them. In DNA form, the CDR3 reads TGTGCCAGCAGTTACGCGGGGCAGCCTGGAAACACCATATATTTT. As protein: CASSYAGQPGNTIYF.

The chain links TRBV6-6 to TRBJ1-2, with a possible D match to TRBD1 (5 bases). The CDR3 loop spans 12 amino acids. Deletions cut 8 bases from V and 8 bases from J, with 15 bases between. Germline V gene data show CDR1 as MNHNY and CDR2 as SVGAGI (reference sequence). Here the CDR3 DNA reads TGTGCCAGCTGGGGCAGGGCGAGGGGCTACACCTTC. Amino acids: CASWGRARGYTF.

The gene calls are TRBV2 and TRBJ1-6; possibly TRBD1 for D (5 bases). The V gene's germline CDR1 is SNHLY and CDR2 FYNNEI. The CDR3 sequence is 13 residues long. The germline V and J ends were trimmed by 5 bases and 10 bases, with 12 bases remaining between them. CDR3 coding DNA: TGTGCCAGCAGTTTGTGGGGGAACTCACCCCTCCACTTT. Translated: CASSLWGNSPLHF.

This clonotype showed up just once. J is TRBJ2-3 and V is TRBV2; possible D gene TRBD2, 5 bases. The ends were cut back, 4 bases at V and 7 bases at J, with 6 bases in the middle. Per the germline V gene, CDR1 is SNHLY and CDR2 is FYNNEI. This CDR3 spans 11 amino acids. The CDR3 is CASSGGYTQYF. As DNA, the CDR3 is TGTGCCAGCAGTGGCGGGTATACGCAGTATTTT.

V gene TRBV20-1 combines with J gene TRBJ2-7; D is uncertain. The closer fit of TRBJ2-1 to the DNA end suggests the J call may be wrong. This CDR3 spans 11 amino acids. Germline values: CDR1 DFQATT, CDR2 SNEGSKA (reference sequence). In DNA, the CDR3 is TGCAGTGCTAGACAAGACAATGAGCAGTTCTTC. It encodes CSARQDNEQFF.

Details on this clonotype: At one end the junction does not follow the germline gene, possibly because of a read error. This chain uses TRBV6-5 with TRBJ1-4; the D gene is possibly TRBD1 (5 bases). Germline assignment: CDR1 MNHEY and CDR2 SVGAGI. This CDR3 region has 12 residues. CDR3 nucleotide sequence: TGTGCCATCAGTTACTTAGTCCCGACAGTGTTTTTT. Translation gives CAISYLVPTVFF.

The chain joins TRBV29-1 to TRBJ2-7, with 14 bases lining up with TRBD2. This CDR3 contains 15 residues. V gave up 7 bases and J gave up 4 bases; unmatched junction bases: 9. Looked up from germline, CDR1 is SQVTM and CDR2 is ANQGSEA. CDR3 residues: CSAAGTSGSGYEQYF. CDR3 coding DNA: TGCAGCGCTGCTGGGACTAGCGGGAGTGGATACGAGCAGTACTTC.

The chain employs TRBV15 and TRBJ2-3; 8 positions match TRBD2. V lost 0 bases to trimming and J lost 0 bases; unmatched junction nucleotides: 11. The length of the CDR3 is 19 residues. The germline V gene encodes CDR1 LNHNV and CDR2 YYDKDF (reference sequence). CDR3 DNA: TGTGCCACCAGCAGAGAGGCGGGAGGCGGGTACTCTAGCACAGATACGCAGTATTTT. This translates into CATSREAGGGYSSTDTQYF.

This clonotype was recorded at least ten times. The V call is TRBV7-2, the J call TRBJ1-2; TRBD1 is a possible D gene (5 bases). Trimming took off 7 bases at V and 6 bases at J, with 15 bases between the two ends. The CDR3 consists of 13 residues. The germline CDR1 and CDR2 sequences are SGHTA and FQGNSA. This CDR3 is CASKSLDSNGYTF. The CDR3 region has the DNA TGTGCCAGCAAATCCCTCGACAGCAATGGCTACACCTTC. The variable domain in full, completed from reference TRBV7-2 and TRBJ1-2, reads GAGVSQSPSNKVTEKGKDVELRCDPISGHTALYWYRQSLGQGLEFLIYFQGNSAPDKSGLPSDRFSAERTGGSVSTLTIQRTQQEDSAVYLCASKSLDSNGYTFGSGTRLTVV.

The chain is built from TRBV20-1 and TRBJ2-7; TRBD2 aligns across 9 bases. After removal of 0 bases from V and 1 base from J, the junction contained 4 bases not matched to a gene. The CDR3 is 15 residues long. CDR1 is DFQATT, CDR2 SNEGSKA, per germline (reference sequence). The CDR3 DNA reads TGCAGTGCTAGAGATTTGGGACTAGCTTCCTACGAGCAGTACTTC. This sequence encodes CSARDLGLASYEQYF.

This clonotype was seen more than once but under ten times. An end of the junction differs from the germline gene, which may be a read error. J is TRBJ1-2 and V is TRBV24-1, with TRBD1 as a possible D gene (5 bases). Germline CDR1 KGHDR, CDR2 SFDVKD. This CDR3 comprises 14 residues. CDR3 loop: CASSDLGRSYGYTF. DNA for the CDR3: TGTGCCAGCAGTGACCTGGGGCGTAGCTATGGCTACACCTTC.

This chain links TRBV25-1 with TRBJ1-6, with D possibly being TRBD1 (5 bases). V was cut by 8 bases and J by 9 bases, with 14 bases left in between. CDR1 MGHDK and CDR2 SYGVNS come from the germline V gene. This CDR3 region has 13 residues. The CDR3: CASLAREGSPLHF. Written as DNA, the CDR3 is TGTGCCAGCTTGGCCAGGGAGGGTTCACCCCTCCACTTT.

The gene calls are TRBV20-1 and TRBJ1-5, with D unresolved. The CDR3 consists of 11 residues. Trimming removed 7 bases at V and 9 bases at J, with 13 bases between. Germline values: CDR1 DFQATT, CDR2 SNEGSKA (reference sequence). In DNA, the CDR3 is TGCAGTGATCTGGGGAAGGGGCCCCAGCATTTT. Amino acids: CSDLGKGPQHF.

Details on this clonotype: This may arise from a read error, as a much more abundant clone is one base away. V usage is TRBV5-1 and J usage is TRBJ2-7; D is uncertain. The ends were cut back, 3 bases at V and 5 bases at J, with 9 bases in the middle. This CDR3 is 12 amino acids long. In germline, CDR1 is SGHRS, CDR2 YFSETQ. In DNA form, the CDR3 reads TGCGCCAGCAGCTGGGATCTGCACGAGCAGTACTTC. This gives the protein CASSWDLHEQYF.

CDR3 DNA sequence: TGTGCCAGCAGTCGGACCTTCTTGAGCTCCTATAATTCACCCCTCCACTTT. Its protein is CASSRTFLSSYNSPLHF. The chain carries TRBV2 and TRBJ1-6; no definite D call. The CDR3 sequence is 17 residues long. Germline CDR1 and CDR2: SNHLY and FYNNEI. V dropped 5 bases and J dropped 0 bases, with 14 bases sitting between them.

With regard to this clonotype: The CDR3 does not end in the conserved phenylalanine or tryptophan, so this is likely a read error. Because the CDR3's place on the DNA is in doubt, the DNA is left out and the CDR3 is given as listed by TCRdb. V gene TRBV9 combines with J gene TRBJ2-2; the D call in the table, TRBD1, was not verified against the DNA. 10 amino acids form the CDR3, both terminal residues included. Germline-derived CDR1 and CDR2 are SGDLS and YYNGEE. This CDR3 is CASSGRWDRR.